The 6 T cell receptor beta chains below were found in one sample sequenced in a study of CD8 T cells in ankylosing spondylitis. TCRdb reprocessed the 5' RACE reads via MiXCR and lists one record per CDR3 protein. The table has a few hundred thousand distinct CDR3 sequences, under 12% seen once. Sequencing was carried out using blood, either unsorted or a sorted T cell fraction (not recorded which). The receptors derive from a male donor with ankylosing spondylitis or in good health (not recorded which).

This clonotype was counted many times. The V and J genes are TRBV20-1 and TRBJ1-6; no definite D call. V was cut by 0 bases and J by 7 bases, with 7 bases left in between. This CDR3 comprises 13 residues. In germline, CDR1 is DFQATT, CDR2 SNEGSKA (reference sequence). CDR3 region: CSARDRANSPLHF. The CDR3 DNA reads TGCAGTGCTAGAGACAGAGCCAATTCACCCCTCCACTTT.

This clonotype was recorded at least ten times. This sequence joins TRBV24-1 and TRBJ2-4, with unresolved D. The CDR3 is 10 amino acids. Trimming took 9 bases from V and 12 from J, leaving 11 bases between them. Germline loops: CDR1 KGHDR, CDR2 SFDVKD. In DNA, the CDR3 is TGTGCCACCCTCCGGTTTGATCAGTACTTC. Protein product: CATLRFDQYF.

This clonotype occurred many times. The CDR3 region has the DNA TGTGCCTGGACCGTTTTTCTCGGTAGTGGGAACTTGAACACTGAAGCTTTCTTT. As protein: CAWTVFLGSGNLNTEAFF. The chain combines TRBV30 with TRBJ1-1, with no clear D. CDR1 is GTSNPN and CDR2 is SVGIG in the germline V gene (reference sequence). CDR3 length: 18 amino acids. The V end was cut by 4 bases, the J end by 0 bases, with 24 bases between.

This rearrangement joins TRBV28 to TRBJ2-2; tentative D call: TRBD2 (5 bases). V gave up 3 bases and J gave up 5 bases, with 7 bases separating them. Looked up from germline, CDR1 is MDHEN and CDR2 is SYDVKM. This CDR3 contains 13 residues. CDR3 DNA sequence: TGTGCCAGCAGTTTGGAGGAGACCGGGGAGCTGTTTTTT. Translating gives CASSLEETGELFF.

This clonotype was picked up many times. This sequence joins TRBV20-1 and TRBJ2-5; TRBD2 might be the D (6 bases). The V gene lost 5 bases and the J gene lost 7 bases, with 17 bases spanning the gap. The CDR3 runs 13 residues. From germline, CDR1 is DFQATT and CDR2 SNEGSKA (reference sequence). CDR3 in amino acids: CSASRDSQGTQYF. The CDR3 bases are TGCAGTGCTTCCCGGGACTCGCAGGGGACCCAGTACTTC.

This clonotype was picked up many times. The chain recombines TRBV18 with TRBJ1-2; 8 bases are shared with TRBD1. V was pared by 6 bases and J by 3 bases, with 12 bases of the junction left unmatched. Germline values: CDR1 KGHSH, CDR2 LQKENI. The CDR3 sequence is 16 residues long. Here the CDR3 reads CASSPSLGTGDYGYTF. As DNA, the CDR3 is TGTGCCAGCTCCCCTTCCCTCGGGACAGGAGACTATGGCTACACCTTC.